The entry that follows covers one T cell receptor (beta chain) sequence. The antigen is undetermined. This record comes from a study of T cells after yellow fever vaccination. General study points: Abundant clonotypes from the bulk population could contaminate FACS-sorted repertoires. Researchers report a weaker secondary response that nonetheless peaked faster, day 5 versus 15.

TCRdb re-called the 5' RACE reads through MiXCR, storing one row per CDR3 protein. This sample has 610,000 or so distinct CDR3 sequences; 10% to 15% occur once, and the top ten carry around 14%. Germline V CDR1 and CDR2: DFQATT, SNEGSKA (reference sequence). CDR3 length equals 17 residues. The junction had 15 bases not matched to a gene; V was cut back by 1 base and J by 4 bases. The chain carries TRBV20-1 and TRBJ2-7, with 8 positions matching TRBD1. The source material was PBMCs, sampled on the day of the yellow fever booster vaccination. This receptor was identified in a man younger than 45 who received the YFV17D yellow fever vaccine. The CDR3 region has the DNA TGCAGTGCTAGAGCGAAAGACCAGGGGGCGCGGGGATACGAGCAGTACTTC. It yields the protein CSARAKDQGARGYEQYF.